Listed below are T cell receptor delta chains from one sample, sequenced in a study of gamma-delta chains in newborns, infants, children. TCRdb fed the reads into CATT to redo clone calling. The sample holds some 10,000 delta-chain clones, approximately 9.5% seen once. The sample comprised blood. Receptors originate from a child who was a newborn, infant or young child, either healthy, febrile or measles-vaccinated (not recorded which). CDR3s include the opening cysteine and the closing phenylalanine or tryptophan. Fields, in order: V gene, clone size, D gene, J gene, CDR3 protein, CDR3 DNA. A D gene is named only where the DNA matches it firmly. Only some rows state a clone size, as once, few, many or a class for expanded clones.

TRDV2	few	.	TRDJ1	CACDTVGDGEVKLIF	TGTGCCTGTGACACCGTCGGGGATGGGGAGGTTAAACTCATCTTT
TRDV1	.	TRDD3	TRDJ1	CALGELQGPARGIRDKLIF	TGTGCTCTTGGGGAACTTCAAGGTCCTGCGAGGGGGATACGGGATAAACTCATCTTT
TRDV2	.	.	TRDJ2	CACDLVGALTAQLFF	TGTGCCTGTGACTTAGTGGGGGCTTTGACAGCACAACTCTTCTTT
TRDV1	few	TRDD3	TRDJ1	CALGEPRSSTGGYYGKLIF	TGTGCTCTTGGGGAACCTCGGTCGAGTACTGGGGGATATTACGGTAAACTCATCTTT
TRDV1	few	TRDD3	TRDJ1	CALGETLLGDTGSDKLIF	TGTGCTCTTGGGGAAACGTTACTGGGGGATACTGGCAGCGATAAACTCATCTTT
TRDV2	.	TRDD3	TRDJ3	CACDKLGDTHSWDTRQMFF	TGTGCCTGTGACAAACTGGGGGATACGCACTCCTGGGACACCCGACAGATGTTTTTC
TRDV2	medium-sized	TRDD3	TRDJ1	CACDALYSGGYLTDKLIF	TGTGCCTGTGACGCTTTATACTCTGGGGGATATCTAACCGATAAACTCATCTTT
TRDV2	medium-sized	TRDD3	TRDJ3	CACDHVLGGSWDTRQMFF	TGTGCCTGTGACCACGTACTGGGGGGCTCCTGGGACACCCGACAGATGTTTTTC
TRDV2	medium-sized	.	TRDJ1	CACDTVGERTDKLIF	TGTGCCTGTGACACCGTAGGGGAGAGAACCGATAAACTCATCTTT
TRDV2	few	TRDD3	TRDJ3	CACDSTGGYSWDTQQMFF	TGTGCCTGTGACTCTACTGGGGGATACTCCTGGGACACCCAACAGATGTTTTTC
TRDV2	few	TRDD3	TRDJ2	CACDRLGEQTAQLFF	TGTGCCTGTGATAGGTTGGGGGAGCAGACAGCACAACTCTTCTTT
TRDV2	medium-sized	TRDD3	TRDJ2	CACDILGDLTAQLFF	TGTGCCTGTGACATACTGGGGGATCTGACAGCACAACTCTTCTTT
TRDV2	few	TRDD3	TRDJ3	CACDVWGMGDTRQMFF	TGTGCCTGTGACGTCTGGGGGATGGGGGACACCCGACAGATGTTTTTC
TRDV2	few	TRDD3	TRDJ1	CACDRLVLGAGTDKLIF	TGTGCCTGTGACCGACTCGTACTGGGGGCAGGCACCGATAAACTCATCTTT
TRDV2	.	TRDD3	TRDJ3	CACDTGGYMSSWDTRQMFF	TGTGCCTGTGACACTGGGGGATACATGAGCTCCTGGGACACCCGACAGATGTTTTTC
TRDV3	.	TRDD3	TRDJ1	CARARGYNGPDKLIF	TGTGCCCGCGCCCGGGGATACAATGGGCCCGATAAACTCATCTTT
TRDV1	few	TRDD3	TRDJ1	CALGELELGESYTDKLIF	TGTGCTCTTGGGGAACTAGAACTGGGGGAATCGTACACCGATAAACTCATCTTT
TRDV1	.	.	TRDJ1	CALGDLVVRLYTDKLIF	TGTGCTCTTGGGGACCTAGTTGTCAGACTGTACACCGATAAACTCATCTTT
TRDV2	few	TRDD3	TRDJ3	CACESLGDTLHRDTRQMFF	TGTGCCTGTGAAAGCCTGGGGGATACGCTTCACCGGGACACCCGACAAATGTTTTTC
TRDV2	.	.	TRDJ3	CACDTGLLLESSWDTRQMFF	TGTGCCTGTGACACCGGACTCCTACTGGAGAGCTCCTGGGACACCCGACAGATGTTTTTC
TRDV2	.	TRDD3	TRDJ1	CACDTVVIGGYAKDNKLIF	TGTGCCTGTGACACCGTAGTAATTGGGGGATACGCGAAGGACAATAAACTCATCTTT
TRDV2	.	TRDD3	TRDJ2	CACDTLLGDTQLFF	TGTGCCTGTGACACCTTACTGGGGGATACACAACTCTTCTTT
TRDV2	.	TRDD2	TRDJ1	CACDFLRDTDKLIF	TGTGCCTGTGACTTCCTACGGGACACCGATAAACTCATCTTT
TRDV2	.	TRDD3	TRDJ1	CACDTVDLGDTPWEEADKPIF	TGTGCCTGTGACACTGTTGATCTGGGGGATACGCCGTGGGAGGAGGCCGATAAACCCATCTTT
TRDV2	.	TRDD3	TRDJ1	CACDTVGLGDESTDKLIF	TGTGCCTGTGACACCGTTGGACTGGGGGACGAGTCCACCGATAAACTCATCTTT
TRDV1	few	.	TRDJ1	CALGDQFTWGQGADKLIF	TGTGCTCTTGGGGACCAATTTACCTGGGGCCAAGGAGCCGATAAACTCATCTTT
TRDV1	few	.	TRDJ1	CALGELQWYRQAGASIGADKLIF	TGTGCTCTTGGGGAACTTCAGTGGTACCGTCAGGCTGGGGCCTCTATCGGGGCCGATAAACTCATCTTT
TRDV1	.	.	TRDJ1	CALGSLFPPLGVYTDKLIF	TGTGCTCTTGGGTCCCTCTTCCCTCCACTGGGTGTGTACACCGATAAACTCATCTTT
TRDV1	few	.	TRDJ2	CALGDLSPKPPSSRGGDAGTPLTAQLFF	TGTGCTCTTGGGGACCTATCCCCTAAACCGCCTTCCTCTCGCGGCGGGGATGCAGGGACCCCTTTGACAGCACAACTCTTCTTT
TRDV1	few	TRDD3	TRDJ1	CALGPAFHDYWGKVPDKLIF	TGTGCTCTTGGCCCGGCCTTCCACGACTACTGGGGGAAGGTTCCCGATAAACTCATCTTT
TRDV2	.	TRDD3	TRDJ2	CACDTLGDKAAQLFF	TGTGCCTGTGACACTCTGGGGGATAAGGCAGCACAACTCTTCTTT
TRDV2	large	TRDD3	TRDJ2	CACDTVGDTLTAQLFF	TGTGCCTGTGACACCGTGGGGGATACTTTGACAGCACAACTCTTCTTT
TRDV2	medium-sized	.	TRDJ1	CACDTIGGADKLIF	TGTGCCTGTGACACCATCGGGGGTGCCGATAAACTCATCTTT
TRDV2	few	TRDD3	TRDJ1	CACDTVNGGYVGYTDKLIF	TGTGCCTGTGACACCGTAAATGGGGGATACGTTGGGTACACCGATAAACTCATCTTT
TRDV2	medium-sized	TRDD3	TRDJ1	CACDTAGGLYTDKLIF	TGTGCCTGTGACACCGCTGGGGGTTTGTACACCGATAAACTCATCTTT
TRDV2	.	TRDD3	TRDJ1	CACDAVTILGADDKLIF	TGTGCCTGTGACGCTGTGACCATACTGGGGGCTGACGATAAACTCATCTTT
TRDV2	few	TRDD3	TRDJ1	CACDLLGDTGTDKLIF	TGTGCCTGTGACTTACTGGGGGATACGGGCACCGATAAACTCATCTTT
TRDV1	few	.	TRDJ1	CALGEEAPEGRDTNKLIF	TGTGCTCTTGGGGAAGAGGCTCCTGAGGGAAGAGATACGAATAAACTCATCTTT
TRDV2	few	.	TRDJ3	CACDTASGGGPAWDTRQMFF	TGTGCCTGTGACACTGCCTCGGGTGGGGGGCCGGCCTGGGACACCCGACAGATGTTTTTC
TRDV2	few	TRDD3	TRDJ3	CACDTLLGDTWDTRQMFF	TGTGCCTGTGACACCCTGTTGGGGGATACCTGGGACACCCGACAGATGTTTTTC
TRDV2	medium-sized	TRDD3	TRDJ3	CACDTWGIRSSWDTRQMFF	TGTGCCTGTGACACCTGGGGGATACGCAGCTCCTGGGACACCCGACAGATGTTTTTC
TRDV1	.	TRDD3	TRDJ1	CALLDLPNWGIRSGTDKLIF	TGTGCTCTTTTAGACCTGCCGAACTGGGGGATACGTAGCGGCACCGATAAACTCATCTTT
TRDV2	medium-sized	TRDD3	TRDJ1	CACDTLGDTRHKLIF	TGTGCCTGTGACACTCTGGGGGATACGAGGCATAAACTCATCTTT